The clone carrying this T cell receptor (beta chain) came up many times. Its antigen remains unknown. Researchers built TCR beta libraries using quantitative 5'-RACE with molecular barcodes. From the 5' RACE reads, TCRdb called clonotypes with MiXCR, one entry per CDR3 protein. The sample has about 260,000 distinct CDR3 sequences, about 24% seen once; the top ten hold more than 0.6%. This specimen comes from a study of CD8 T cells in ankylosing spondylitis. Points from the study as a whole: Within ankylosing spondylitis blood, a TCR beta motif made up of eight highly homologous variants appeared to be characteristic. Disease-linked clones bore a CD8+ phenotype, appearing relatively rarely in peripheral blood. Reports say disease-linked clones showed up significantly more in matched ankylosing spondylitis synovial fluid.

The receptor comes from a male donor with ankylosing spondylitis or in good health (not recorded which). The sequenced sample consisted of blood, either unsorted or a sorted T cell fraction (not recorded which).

CDR3 sequence (DNA): TGCAGTGCTAGAGATAATAGGGGAGCGGGGTGGTCCACAGATACGCAGTATTTT. Its protein is CSARDNRGAGWSTDTQYF. This chain uses TRBV20-1 with TRBJ2-3, with TRBD2 identical over 7 bases. The trim removed 0 bases at V and 2 bases at J, leaving 14 bases unmatched. CDR1 and CDR2 from the germline V gene are DFQATT and SNEGSKA (reference sequence). The CDR3 extends over 18 amino acids.